The 27 T cell receptor beta chains presented below share a single source sample, sequenced in a study of blood T cell repertoires in COVID-19. Sequencing used immunoSEQ multiplex PCR; TCRdb keeps in-frame clones, though not all of them. This table holds almost 300,000 clones, around 92% found once. Sequencing was carried out using peripheral blood. The receptors derive from a woman under 40 with COVID-19, enrolled during active disease.

CDR3 DNA sequence: TGTGCCAGCAGCCAAGACTTAATCAGGGCCGGGGAGCTGTTTTTT. Its protein product is CASSQDLIRAGELFF. The chain joins TRBV14 to TRBJ2-2, with D perhaps TRBD1 (5 bases). CDR3 length: 15 residues. Germline lookup yields CDR1 SGHDN and CDR2 FVKESK. The V gene lost 0 bases and the J gene lost 6 bases, with 11 bases spanning the gap.

The rearrangement links TRBV6-1 to TRBJ2-4; D may be TRBD1 (6 bases). The germline gives CDR1 MNHNS, CDR2 SASEGT. Trimming left V 0 bases short and J 0 bases short, with 9 bases between. The CDR3 is 16 residues long. CDR3 sequence reads: CASSEAPGVAKNIQYF. The CDR3 coding sequence is TGTGCCAGCAGTGAAGCGCCAGGGGTAGCCAAAAACATTCAGTACTTC.

V and J are TRBV10-3 and TRBJ2-7, with TRBD2 identical over 9 bases. Germline CDR1 reads ENHRY; CDR2 reads SYGVKD. After removal of 8 bases from V and 1 base from J, the junction contained 9 bases not matched to a gene. The CDR3 totals 15 residues. The CDR3 nucleotides are TGTGCCATCTCCCCCACTGCGGGGGGGTCCTACGAGCAGTACTTC. Protein: CAISPTAGGSYEQYF.

V and J are TRBV6-6 and TRBJ1-1; no clear D gene. The CDR3 consists of 15 residues. Germline CDR1 MNHNY, CDR2 SVGAGI (reference sequence). With 0 bases removed from V and 2 bases from J, the gap between germline ends came to 10 bases. The CDR3 is CASSYSVTPNTEAFF. DNA for the CDR3: TGTGCCAGCAGTTACTCGGTCACACCAAACACTGAAGCTTTCTTT.

The gene calls are TRBV10-3 and TRBJ1-5; 7 bases line up with TRBD1. Germline V lookup: CDR1 ENHRY, CDR2 SYGVKD. The CDR3 extends over 15 amino acids. Germline trimming cut 2 bases from V and 4 bases from J; bases unmatched to any gene: 5. CDR3: CAISEPDRENQPQHF. The CDR3 DNA reads TGTGCCATCAGTGAGCCAGACAGGGAGAATCAGCCCCAGCATTTT.

This clone appeared a single time. The CDR3 region is CASSRQGLNSNQPQHF. The CDR3 region has the DNA TGCGCCAGCAGCCGACAGGGACTCAATAGCAATCAGCCCCAGCATTTT. The J gene is TRBJ1-5, the V gene TRBV4-1; TRBD1 matches at 7 bases. Germline V lookup: CDR1 MGHRA, CDR2 YSYEKL. V was pared by 4 bases and J by 0 bases, with 6 bases of the junction left unmatched. The CDR3 length is 16 residues.

The V gene is TRBV18, the J gene TRBJ2-6; 9 bases line up with TRBD2. Germline CDR1 KGHSH, CDR2 LQKENI. The CDR3 contains 18 residues. V was pared by 5 bases and J by 0 bases, with 8 bases of the junction left unmatched. CDR3 coding DNA: TGTGCCAGCTCATCACTAAGCGGGGGGAGCTCTGGGGCCAACGTCCTGACTTTC. Translation: CASSSLSGGSSGANVLTF.

The J gene is TRBJ2-7, the V gene TRBV19; D is perhaps TRBD2 (5 bases). Trimming took off 5 bases at V and 6 bases at J, with 14 bases between the two ends. CDR1 and CDR2 (germline): LNHDA, SQIVND (reference sequence). The CDR3 has 13 amino acids. In DNA form, the CDR3 reads TGTGCCAGTAGTTCGAACACCGGGGTCGAGCAGTACTTC. Translated: CASSSNTGVEQYF.

The chain carries TRBV2 and TRBJ1-5, with no clear D. V shed 6 bases and J shed 1 base, with 13 bases lying between them. Germline lookup yields CDR1 SNHLY and CDR2 FYNNEI. The CDR3 totals 15 residues. The CDR3 sequence: CASSVDIASNQPQHF. The CDR3, as DNA: TGTGCCAGCAGCGTTGATATCGCGAGCAATCAGCCCCAGCATTTT.

The J gene is TRBJ2-3, the V gene TRBV7-2; 8 bases are shared with TRBD1. Germline V gives CDR1 SGHTA, CDR2 FQGNSA. Trimming removed 1 base from V and 6 bases from J; junction bases left unmatched: 12. The CDR3 totals 17 residues. The CDR3, as DNA: TGTGCCAGCAGCTTAGACTTAGGACAGGGCCTGGAGGATACGCAGTATTTT. The encoded protein is CASSLDLGQGLEDTQYF.

This clone has a handful of counts. The V gene is TRBV5-1, the J gene TRBJ2-1; D perhaps matches TRBD2 (5 bases). Trimming stripped 4 bases from V and 3 bases from J, with 11 bases between. The CDR3 is made up of 14 amino acids. The germline CDR1 and CDR2 sequences are SGHRS and YFSETQ. CDR3 amino acids: CASSGSGNYNEQFF. In nucleotides, the CDR3 is TGCGCCAGCAGCGGCTCCGGGAACTACAATGAGCAGTTCTTC. The full variable domain, with the rest looked up from reference TRBV5-1 and TRBJ2-1, is KAGVTQTPRYLIKTRGQQVTLSCSPISGHRSVSWYQQTPGQGLQFLFEYFSETQRNKGNFPGRFSGRQFSNSRSEMNVSTLELGDSALYLCASSGSGNYNEQFFGPGTRLTVL.

The chain links TRBV4-2 to TRBJ1-6, with D maybe TRBD1 (5 bases). Germline CDR1 LGHNA, CDR2 YNFKEQ. The CDR3 extends over 17 amino acids. V lost 6 bases and J 6 bases, leaving 21 bases between the germline ends. The CDR3 DNA is TGTGCCAGCAGTTTAACCGGGGGACGAAAAGTTAATTCACCCCTCCACTTT. Protein: CASSLTGGRKVNSPLHF.

The genes are TRBV6-5 and TRBJ1-5; TRBD1 aligns across 10 bases. Germline-derived CDR1 and CDR2 are MNHEY and SVGAGI. The CDR3 length is 14 residues. V shed 5 bases, J shed 6 bases, and the junction held 4 bases outside the gene matches. The CDR3 DNA follows: TGTGCCAGCAGTCGACAGGGGGCGAGTCAGCCCCAGCATTTT. Protein product: CASSRQGASQPQHF.

The chain recombines TRBV6-2 or TRBV6-3 with TRBJ2-5; the match to TRBD2 covers 8 bases. This CDR3 contains 15 residues. Germline CDR1 is MNHEY and CDR2 is SVGEGT. J was trimmed by 5 bases and V by 3 bases; bases with no gene match: 8. CDR3 bases: TGTGCCAGCAGTTATGCGGGGGGCTACGGGGAGACCCAGTACTTC. Amino acids: CASSYAGGYGETQYF.

This clone was observed many times. This chain connects TRBV12-2 to TRBJ1-1. TRBV12-2 corresponds to a pseudogene. This CDR3 has 14 residues. Written as DNA, the CDR3 is TGTGCAAGTCGCTTAGCTAGTCTGTACACTGAAGCTTTCTTT. Translating it yields CASRLASLYTEAFF.

The chain has TRBV19 and TRBJ1-4, with D tentatively TRBD1 (6 bases). Trimming removed 7 bases from V and 0 bases from J, with 18 bases in between. The CDR3 spans 17 residues. Germline CDR1 LNHDA, CDR2 SQIVND (reference sequence). CDR3 region: CASNSVGASPTNEKLFF. The CDR3, as DNA: TGTGCCAGTAATTCTGTGGGGGCTTCCCCAACTAATGAAAAACTGTTTTTT.

The chain combines TRBV9 with TRBJ2-1, with D perhaps matching TRBD1 (6 bases). Trimming stripped 4 bases from V and 8 bases from J, with 16 bases between. The V gene's germline CDR1 is SGDLS and CDR2 YYNGEE. The CDR3 contains 14 residues. CDR3 nucleotide sequence: TGTGCCAGCAGCCTCAGGACAGTAGGGCATGAGCAGTTCTTC. This encodes CASSLRTVGHEQFF. The variable domain in full, completed from reference TRBV9 and TRBJ2-1, reads DSGVTQTPKHLITATGQRVTLRCSPRSGDLSVYWYQQSLDQGLQFLIQYYNGEERAKGNILERFSAQQFPDLHSELNLSSLELGDSALYFCASSLRTVGHEQFFGPGTRLTVL.

This clone has just one count. V and J are TRBV14 and TRBJ1-4; 7 nucleotides align to TRBD1. Germline V CDR1 and CDR2: SGHDN, FVKESK. The junction had 5 bases not matched to a gene; V was cut back by 3 bases and J by 4 bases. The CDR3 covers 15 residues. The CDR3 protein is CASSQYRDSNEKLFF. The CDR3 DNA sequence: TGTGCCAGCAGCCAGTACCGGGACAGTAATGAAAAACTGTTTTTT.

The V call is TRBV18, the J call TRBJ1-4; 9 bases are shared with TRBD1. The trim removed 5 bases at V and 7 bases at J, leaving 14 bases unmatched. This CDR3 spans 17 amino acids. The germline CDR1 and CDR2 sequences are KGHSH and LQKENI. CDR3 in DNA: TGTGCCAGCTCAGGTCCGGGACAGGGCTTTTTCAGTGAAAAACTGTTTTTT. This encodes CASSGPGQGFFSEKLFF.

This clone was seen just once. The rearrangement links TRBV28 to TRBJ2-1; TRBD2 might be the D (7 bases). The CDR3 runs to 15 residues. CDR1 MDHEN and CDR2 SYDVKM come from the germline V gene. Trimming shortened V by 8 bases and J by 4 bases, and 18 bases separated the two germline ends. DNA of the CDR3: TGTGCCAGCGGGGGGGCAGGGGCGGATTACAATGAGCAGTTCTTC. Its protein product is CASGGAGADYNEQFF.

The chain is built from TRBV19 and TRBJ1-5; weak D call: TRBD1 (6 bases). Germline values: CDR1 LNHDA, CDR2 SQIVND (reference sequence). V was cut by 0 bases and J by 6 bases, with 12 bases left in between. The CDR3 is 15 amino acids. CDR3 coding DNA: TGTGCCAGTAGTATAGATGTGGGGGCGGGTCAGCCCCAGCATTTT. This translates into CASSIDVGAGQPQHF. Together with reference TRBV19 and TRBJ1-5, the CDR3 gives the full variable domain: DGGITQSPKYLFRKEGQNVTLSCEQNLNHDAMYWYRQDPGQGLRLIYYSQIVNDFQKGDIAEGYSVSREKKESFPLTVTSAQKNPTAFYLCASSIDVGAGQPQHFGDGTRLSIL.

This clone has just one count. The chain joins TRBV27 to TRBJ1-1, with 7 bases fitting TRBD1. The CDR3 runs 16 residues. Trimming removed 2 bases from V and 2 bases from J; junction bases left unmatched: 8. CDR1 and CDR2 (germline): MNHEY, SMNVEV (reference sequence). This chain's CDR3 is CASSLRRQGFNTEAFF. The CDR3 coding sequence is TGTGCCAGCAGTTTACGGCGACAGGGATTCAACACTGAAGCTTTCTTT.

The genes are TRBV7-8 and TRBJ2-5; TRBD2 matches 7 bases. The trim removed 3 bases at V and 1 base at J, leaving 5 bases unmatched. CDR1 is SGHVS, CDR2 FQNEAQ, per germline. This CDR3 comprises 15 residues. DNA for the CDR3: TGTGCCAGCAGCTTGTCGGGGGGTATCCAAGAGACCCAGTACTTC. It specifies CASSLSGGIQETQYF.

This rearrangement joins TRBV27 to TRBJ2-3, with 7 nucleotides matching TRBD1. The CDR3 loop spans 16 amino acids. In germline, CDR1 is MNHEY, CDR2 SMNVEV (reference sequence). V lost 5 bases and J lost 4; bases outside the gene matches: 12. CDR3 region: CASSRAPTGISDTQYF. CDR3 sequence (DNA): TGTGCCAGCAGTAGGGCCCCGACAGGGATATCAGATACGCAGTATTTT.

The chain has TRBV6-6 and TRBJ2-2; possibly TRBD2 for D (5 bases). The germline CDR1 and CDR2 sequences are MNHNY and SVGAGI (reference sequence). The CDR3 is 13 amino acids. The V gene lost 3 bases and the J gene lost 4 bases, with 6 bases spanning the gap. The CDR3 coding sequence is TGTGCCAGCAGTTATGGGAGCACCGGGGAGCTGTTTTTT. This encodes CASSYGSTGELFF.

This clone was seen more than once but under ten times. V gene TRBV20-1 combines with J gene TRBJ2-7, with D unresolved. V was pared by 0 bases and J by 11 bases, with 11 bases between. CDR1 is DFQATT and CDR2 is SNEGSKA in the germline V gene (reference sequence). The CDR3 is 11 amino acids. As DNA, the CDR3 is TGCAGTGCTAGAGATCTGAGACTTGAGTACTTC. As protein: CSARDLRLEYF.

J is TRBJ2-3 and V is TRBV29-1; the match to TRBD2 covers 9 bases. The CDR3 consists of 15 residues. The germline V gene encodes CDR1 SQVTM and CDR2 ANQGSEA. Trimming removed 4 bases from V and 5 bases from J; junction bases left unmatched: 10. CDR3 in amino acids: CSVGLAGLGGDTQYF. DNA of the CDR3: TGCAGCGTTGGGCTAGCGGGACTCGGGGGAGATACGCAGTATTTT.